This T cell receptor (beta chain) was sequenced for a study of blood T cell repertoires in COVID-19. About the research overall: Researchers got acute and convalescent COVID-19 samples from the United States, Italy and Spain. PBMCs, B-cell-depleted T cells, or T cells provided the cDNA or gDNA that made up the material.

Per the original data handling: Scientists estimated how many nucleated cells there were by amplifying reference gene primers. Using immunoSEQ multiplex PCR, the repertoire was profiled, and TCRdb retains in-frame clones only, with some absent. The DNA gave D and trimming, while V, J and clone size come from that table. Of hundreds of thousands of clones detected, 86% appear once; the ten largest clones hold roughly 5.2%. Seattle patients were enrolled while actively infected and followed longitudinally. CDR1 and CDR2 from the germline V gene are LNHDA and SQIVND (reference sequence). The CDR3 totals 14 residues. The V and J ends lost 3 bases and 8 bases respectively, with 14 bases between them.

The sequence came from a woman at least 80 years old with COVID-19, enrolled during active disease. The genes are TRBV19 and TRBJ1-5; TRBD1 is a possible D gene (6 bases). Sequencing input: peripheral blood. The CDR3 bases are TGTGCCAGTAGTATGGGGGCCTCAGGCGAGCCCCAGCATTTT. Protein sequence: CASSMGASGEPQHF.